These 9 T cell receptor beta chains share one sample of origin, sequenced in a study of T-cell memory formation after mild COVID-19. TCRdb reprocessed the 5' RACE reads via MiXCR and lists one record per CDR3 protein. The data contain hundreds of thousands of distinct CDR3 sequences, roughly 20% of them singletons. Material: PBMCs or a T cell subset sorted from them (not recorded which). The receptors derive from a young man who had mild COVID-19 (a few samples of this study predate the infection). Cell type and time point are not known.

This clonotype was counted only a few times. V gene TRBV5-5 combines with J gene TRBJ2-3; 9 bases match TRBD1. CDR3 size: 16 residues. Germline CDR1 SGHKS, CDR2 YYEKEE (reference sequence). The V and J ends lost 3 bases and 10 bases, in that order; junction bases with no gene match: 15. The chain's CDR3 is CASSYDRDRVGEPQYF. CDR3 DNA: TGTGCCAGCAGCTACGACCGGGACAGGGTCGGGGAGCCGCAGTATTTT.

This chain joins TRBV11-2 and TRBJ1-1; TRBD1 is a possible D gene (5 bases). This CDR3 has 16 amino acids. V was pared by 1 base and J by 1 base, with 13 bases between. CDR1 is SGHAT, CDR2 FQNNGV, per germline. The CDR3 spells CASSLGGFRENTEAFF. CDR3 in DNA: TGTGCCAGCAGCTTAGGGGGATTCAGGGAGAACACTGAAGCTTTCTTT. Full variable domain (remainder filled in from reference TRBV11-2 and TRBJ1-1): EAGVAQSPRYKIIEKRQSVAFWCNPISGHATLYWYQQILGQGPKLLIQFQNNGVVDDSQLPKDRFSAERLKGVDSTLKIQPAKLEDSAVYLCASSLGGFRENTEAFFGQGTRLTVV.

This clonotype is a singleton in its sample. The chain combines TRBV15 with TRBJ1-1; no clear D gene. Deletions cut 4 bases from V and 1 base from J, with 7 bases between. The CDR3 contains 13 residues. Per germline, CDR1 LNHNV and CDR2 YYDKDF (reference sequence). CDR3 bases: TGTGCCACCAGCAAGGCGGGGAACACTGAAGCTTTCTTT. This sequence encodes CATSKAGNTEAFF.

This clonotype has more than one count but fewer than ten. This chain joins TRBV6-5 and TRBJ2-3; 7 bases agree with TRBD2. This CDR3 has 17 residues. J gave up 8 bases and V 0 bases, and 14 bases lay outside the gene matches. Germline loops: CDR1 MNHEY, CDR2 SVGAGI. The CDR3, as DNA: TGTGCCAGCAGTTACTCGGGGGGGGGAGGTCGGTCGCTTACGCAGTATTTT. It codes for CASSYSGGGGRSLTQYF.

The V and J genes are TRBV28 and TRBJ2-3; 10 bases agree with TRBD2. V trimming: 6 bases; J trimming: 8 bases; junction bases outside the gene matches: 11. The germline V gene encodes CDR1 MDHEN and CDR2 SYDVKM. This CDR3 region has 15 residues. This CDR3 is CASRPALAGAGTQYF. CDR3 DNA sequence: TGTGCCAGCAGACCCGCCCTAGCGGGGGCAGGTACGCAGTATTTT. The full variable domain, with the rest looked up from reference TRBV28 and TRBJ2-3, is DVKVTQSSRYLVKRTGEKVFLECVQDMDHENMFWYRQDPGLGLRLIYFSYDVKMKEKGDIPEGYSVSREKKERFSLILESASTNQTSMYLCASRPALAGAGTQYFGPGTRLTVL.

This clonotype turned up a few times. This chain uses TRBV7-6 with TRBJ2-7; D is perhaps TRBD1 (6 bases). Germline V gene data show CDR1 as SGHVS and CDR2 as FNYEAQ. Trimming left V 5 bases short and J 0 bases short, with 8 bases between. The CDR3 runs 13 residues. CDR3 sequence (DNA): TGTGCCAGCAGCGTACAGGGCTCCTACGAGCAGTACTTC. This encodes CASSVQGSYEQYF.

This clonotype appeared many times. The chain carries TRBV12-3 or TRBV12-4 and TRBJ2-5; TRBD1 is a possible D gene (5 bases). This CDR3 spans 14 amino acids. The V end lost 2 bases, the J end lost 3 bases, and 10 bases lay between the germline ends. This chain's CDR3 is CASSLRQGKETQYF. The CDR3, as DNA: TGTGCCAGCAGTTTACGGCAGGGAAAAGAGACCCAGTACTTC.

The genes are TRBV5-1 and TRBJ2-1; D is perhaps TRBD1 (6 bases). This CDR3 contains 15 residues. CDR1 SGHRS and CDR2 YFSETQ come from the germline V gene. Trimming removed 3 bases at V and 9 bases at J, with 19 bases between. As DNA, the CDR3 is TGCGCCAGCAGCTGGAAGACAGGCTTGGCCTCTGAGCAGTTCTTC. This codes for CASSWKTGLASEQFF.

This clonotype came up a few times. The rearrangement links TRBV7-9 to TRBJ2-7; TRBD1 or TRBD2 may be the D gene (5 bases each). V lost 6 bases, J lost 3 bases, and 21 bases lay in between. The CDR3 covers 16 residues. CDR1 SEHNR and CDR2 FQNEAQ come from the germline V gene (reference sequence). CDR3 region: CASSREGRLTNYEQYF. The DNA for the CDR3 is TGTGCCAGCAGTCGAGAGGGGAGACTAACCAACTACGAGCAGTACTTC. Based on the CDR3 plus reference TRBV7-9 and TRBJ2-7, the full variable domain is DTGVSQNPRHKITKRGQNVTFRCDPISEHNRLYWYRQTLGQGPEFLTYFQNEAQLEKSRLLSDRFSAERPKGSFSTLEIQRTEQGDSAMYLCASSREGRLTNYEQYFGPGTRLTVT.